This is a list of T cell receptor beta chains from one sample in a study of blood T cell repertoires in COVID-19. Only in-frame clones appear in the TCRdb table, and some are missing; sequencing was by immunoSEQ multiplex PCR. The data show 160,000 or so clones, about 79% seen once. The specimen sequenced was PBMCs or T cells enriched from blood (not recorded which). The receptors were gathered from a man aged 50-59 years who had recovered from COVID-19. The CDR3 runs from the conserved cysteine through the conserved F or W. The order of the fields is V gene, clone size, D gene, J gene, CDR3 protein, CDR3 DNA. A D gene is named only where the DNA matches it firmly. The size entry is marked missing in some rows and otherwise reads once, few, many or a size class.

TRBV18	-	TRBD2	TRBJ2-7	CASSDASGAFREQYF	TGTGCCAGCTCGGACGCTAGCGGTGCCTTTCGGGAGCAGTACTTC
TRBV30	-	TRBD1	TRBJ1-2	CAWRIQGVGYGYTF	TGTGCCTGGAGGATTCAGGGGGTCGGCTATGGCTACACCTTC
TRBV6-6	-	-	TRBJ2-1	CASSFDNEQFF	TGTGCCAGCAGTTTCGACAATGAGCAGTTCTTC
TRBV19	-	-	TRBJ1-1	CASDSLRPNTEAFF	TGTGCCAGTGACTCACTTCGACCGAACACTGAAGCTTTCTTT
TRBV6-5	once	-	TRBJ2-5	CATGQLFQETQYF	TGTGCCACCGGACAGTTATTTCAAGAGACCCAGTACTTC
TRBV5-1	-	-	TRBJ2-7	CASSLGPTQESAQYF	TGCGCCAGCAGCTTGGGCCCCACGCAAGAGTCCGCGCAGTACTTC
TRBV3-1/TRBV3-2	-	TRBD1	TRBJ1-4	CASSQDGTGSYEKLFF	TGTGCCAGCAGCCAAGACGGGACAGGTTCATACGAAAAACTGTTTTTT
TRBV28	-	-	TRBJ2-1	CASSTQGGGNEQFF	TGTGCCAGCAGTACGCAGGGTGGAGGGAATGAGCAGTTCTTC
TRBV6-5	-	-	TRBJ1-5	CASTDMGKLDGDF	TGTGCCAGCACCGACATGGGAAAACTTGACGGGGATTTT
TRBV30	-	-	TRBJ1-2	CAWRAPGGYGYTF	TGTGCCTGGAGGGCACCGGGGGGCTATGGCTACACCTTC
TRBV29-1	-	TRBD1	TRBJ1-2	CSVAGGSYGYTF	TGCAGCGTTGCAGGGGGGAGCTATGGCTACACCTTC
TRBV28	-	-	TRBJ1-1	CASRPQRAEAFF	TGTGCCAGCAGGCCACAACGGGCTGAAGCTTTCTTT
TRBV19	-	-	TRBJ2-3	CASRNRGRSTDTQYF	TGTGCCAGTAGGAACCGCGGGCGAAGCACAGATACGCAGTATTTT
TRBV6-5	-	TRBD1	TRBJ1-3	CASGQVVGNTIYF	TGTGCCAGCGGACAGGTTGTTGGAAACACCATATATTTT
TRBV19	-	-	TRBJ1-4	CASGDAQGFGDEKLFF	TGTGCCAGTGGGGATGCCCAGGGGTTTGGGGATGAAAAACTGTTTTTT
TRBV12-3/TRBV12-4	-	-	TRBJ1-1	CASSLSGEAFF	TGTGCCAGCAGTTTGTCAGGGGAGGCTTTCTTT
TRBV5-8	-	TRBD2	TRBJ2-3	CASSSNPTSGVTDTQYF	TGTGCCAGCAGTTCTAATCCTACTAGCGGGGTTACAGATACGCAGTATTTT
TRBV27	-	-	TRBJ1-1	CASSARRLNTEAFF	TGTGCCAGCAGTGCACGCAGGTTGAACACTGAAGCTTTCTTT
TRBV5-1	-	-	TRBJ2-2	CASSAGAGSTGELFF	TGCGCCAGCAGCGCCGGTGCAGGGTCCACCGGGGAGCTGTTTTTT
TRBV6-5	-	-	TRBJ1-1	CASSYLGGTEAFF	TGTGCCAGCAGTTACTTAGGGGGCACTGAAGCTTTCTTT